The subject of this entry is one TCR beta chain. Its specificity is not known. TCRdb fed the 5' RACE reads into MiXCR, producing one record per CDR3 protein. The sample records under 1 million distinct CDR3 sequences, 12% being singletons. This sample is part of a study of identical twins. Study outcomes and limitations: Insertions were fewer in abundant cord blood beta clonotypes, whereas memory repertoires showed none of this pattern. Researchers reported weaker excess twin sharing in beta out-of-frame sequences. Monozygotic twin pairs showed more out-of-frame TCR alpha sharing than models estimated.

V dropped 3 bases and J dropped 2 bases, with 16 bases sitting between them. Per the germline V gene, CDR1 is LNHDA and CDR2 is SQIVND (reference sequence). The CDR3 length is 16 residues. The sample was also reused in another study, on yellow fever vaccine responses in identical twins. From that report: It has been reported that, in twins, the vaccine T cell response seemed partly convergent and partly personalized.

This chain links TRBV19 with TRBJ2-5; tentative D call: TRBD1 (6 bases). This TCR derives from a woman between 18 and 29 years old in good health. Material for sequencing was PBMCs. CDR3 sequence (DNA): TGTGCCAGTAGTATTTCTCGAACAGGGCGACAAGAGACCCAGTACTTC. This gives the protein CASSISRTGRQETQYF. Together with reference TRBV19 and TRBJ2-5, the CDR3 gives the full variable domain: DGGITQSPKYLFRKEGQNVTLSCEQNLNHDAMYWYRQDPGQGLRLIYYSQIVNDFQKGDIAEGYSVSREKKESFPLTVTSAQKNPTAFYLCASSISRTGRQETQYFGPGTRLLVL.